This T cell receptor beta chain was documented in a study of early T cells in non-severe SARS-CoV-2 infection. As for the study in general: Chains were unpaired, as sequencing was done on bulk RNA from unsorted whole blood.

Individual cDNA molecules were tagged with unique molecular identifiers, the study reported. TCRdb reprocessed the 5' RACE reads via MiXCR and lists one record per CDR3 protein. The sample lists around 94,000 distinct CDR3 sequences, around 14% occurring once. The CDR3 has 15 residues. Per germline, CDR1 SGHRS and CDR2 YFSETQ. Trimming left V 2 bases short and J 2 bases short, with 13 bases between. The table lists this clonotype with a few counts. This chain uses TRBV5-1 with TRBJ1-1; D might be TRBD1 (6 bases). The sequencing sample was made of whole blood. The sequence came from an adult who was a healthcare worker with PCR-confirmed SARS-CoV-2 infection or an uninfected control (not recorded which). The CDR3 nucleotides read TGCGCCAGCAGCTTCAGTGGTGGGGGCAACACTGAAGCTTTCTTT. It specifies CASSFSGGGNTEAFF.